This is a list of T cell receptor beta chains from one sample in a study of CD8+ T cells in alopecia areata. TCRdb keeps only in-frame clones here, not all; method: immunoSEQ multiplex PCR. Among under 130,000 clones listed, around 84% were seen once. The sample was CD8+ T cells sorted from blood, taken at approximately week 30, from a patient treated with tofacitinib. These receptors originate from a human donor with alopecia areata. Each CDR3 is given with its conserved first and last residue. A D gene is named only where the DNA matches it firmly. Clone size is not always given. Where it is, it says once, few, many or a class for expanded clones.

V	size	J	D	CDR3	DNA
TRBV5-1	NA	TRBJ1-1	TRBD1	CASRQGGGAFF	TGCGCCAGTCGACAGGGTGGAGGGGCTTTCTTT
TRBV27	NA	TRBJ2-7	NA	CASSLAQGYEQYF	TGTGCCAGCAGTTTGGCGCAGGGCTACGAGCAGTACTTC
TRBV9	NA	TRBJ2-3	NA	CASSAGNPSTDTQYF	TGTGCCAGCAGCGCCGGGAACCCTAGCACAGATACGCAGTATTTT
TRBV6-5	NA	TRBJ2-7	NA	CASSYSNHEQYF	TGTGCCAGCAGTTATTCCAACCACGAGCAGTACTTC
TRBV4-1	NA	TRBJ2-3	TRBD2	CASSQDRDYTSTDTQYF	TGCGCCAGCAGCCAAGACCGGGACTACACTAGCACAGATACGCAGTATTTT
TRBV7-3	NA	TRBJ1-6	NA	CASSLNNSKGSPLHF	TGTGCCAGCAGCTTAAATAACAGCAAGGGGTCACCCCTCCACTTT
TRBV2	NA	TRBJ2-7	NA	CATRGAEQYF	TGTGCCACCCGTGGGGCCGAGCAGTACTTC
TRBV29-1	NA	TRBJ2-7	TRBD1	CSVPSAGGYEQYF	TGCAGCGTACCCTCGGCAGGGGGCTACGAGCAGTACTTC
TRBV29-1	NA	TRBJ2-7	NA	CSVPGCRVFREQYF	TGCAGCGTTCCGGGCTGTAGGGTTTTTCGCGAGCAGTACTTC
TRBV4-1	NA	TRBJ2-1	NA	CASSQEGDYNEQFF	TGCGCCAGCAGCCAAGAAGGGGATTACAATGAGCAGTTCTTC
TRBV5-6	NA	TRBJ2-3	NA	CASSTLLRGEQDTQYF	TGTGCCAGCAGTACCCTATTGCGTGGGGAGCAAGATACGCAGTATTTT
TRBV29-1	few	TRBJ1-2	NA	CSVEVAGNYGYTF	TGCAGCGTTGAAGTAGCAGGGAACTATGGCTACACCTTC
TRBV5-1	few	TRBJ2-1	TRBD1	CASSSPGTGWNEQFF	TGCGCCAGCAGCTCCCCTGGGACAGGGTGGAATGAGCAGTTCTTC
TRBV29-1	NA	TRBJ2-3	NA	CSVRSIREADTQYF	TGCAGCGTTAGGTCGATCCGTGAGGCAGATACGCAGTATTTT
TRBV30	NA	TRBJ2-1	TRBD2	CAWSKGLAALREQFF	TGTGCCTGGAGTAAAGGACTAGCGGCCCTACGGGAGCAGTTCTTC
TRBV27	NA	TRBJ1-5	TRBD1	CASSLWGQSNQPQHF	TGTGCCAGCAGTTTATGGGGACAGAGCAATCAGCCCCAGCATTTT
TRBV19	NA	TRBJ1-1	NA	CASSIIWRREAFF	TGTGCCAGTAGTATCATTTGGAGGAGGGAAGCTTTCTTT
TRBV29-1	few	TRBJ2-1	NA	CSVEFYRENDNEQFF	TGCAGCGTTGAGTTTTATAGGGAAAACGACAATGAGCAGTTCTTC
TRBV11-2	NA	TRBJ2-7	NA	CASSLEGLSPYEQYF	TGTGCCAGCAGCTTAGAGGGGCTCAGTCCCTACGAGCAGTACTTC
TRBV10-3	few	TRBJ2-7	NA	CAISEPDRTYEQYF	TGTGCCATCAGTGAGCCCGACAGGACCTACGAGCAGTACTTC
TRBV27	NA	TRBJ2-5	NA	CASSTSPETQYF	TGTGCCAGCAGTACATCCCCAGAGACCCAGTACTTC
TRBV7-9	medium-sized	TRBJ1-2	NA	CASSPHPADFNYGYTF	TGTGCCAGCAGCCCCCACCCCGCAGATTTCAACTATGGCTACACCTTC
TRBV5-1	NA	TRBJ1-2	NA	CASSLDEYGYTF	TGCGCCAGCAGCTTGGATGAATATGGCTACACCTTC
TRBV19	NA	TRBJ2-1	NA	CASSIVTDNEQFF	TGTGCCAGTAGTATAGTGACGGACAATGAGCAGTTCTTC
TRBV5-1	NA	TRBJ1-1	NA	CASSLEILSHGAFF	TGCGCCAGCAGCTTGGAGATTCTCTCTCACGGAGCTTTCTTT
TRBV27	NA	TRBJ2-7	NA	CASSKPGLEQYF	TGTGCCAGCAGTAAGCCAGGGCTCGAGCAGTACTTC
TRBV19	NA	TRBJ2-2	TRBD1	CASSFFTGGTGELFF	TGTGCCAGTAGTTTTTTTACAGGGGGTACCGGGGAGCTGTTTTTT
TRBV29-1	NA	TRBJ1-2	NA	CSVMPQDVYGYTF	TGCAGCGTTATGCCCCAGGATGTCTATGGCTACACCTTC
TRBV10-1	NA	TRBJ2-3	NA	CASSEDSSSTDTQYF	TGCGCCAGCAGTGAGGACAGCTCTAGCACAGATACGCAGTATTTT